The rows below give T cell receptor beta chains drawn from one sample of a study of blood T cell repertoires in COVID-19. The method was immunoSEQ multiplex PCR; TCRdb's version includes in-frame clones alone and lacks a portion of them. There are some 130,000 clones in the sample; around 80% occur only once, and roughly 2.3% lies in the top ten. Sequenced sample: PBMCs or T cells enriched from blood (not recorded which). All receptors derive from a man aged 40-49 years with acute COVID-19. CDR3s include the opening cysteine and the closing phenylalanine or tryptophan. Fields, in order: J gene, V gene, CDR3 protein.

J: TRBJ1-4
V: TRBV2
CDR3: CASKRGERANEKLFF

J: TRBJ2-3
V: TRBV14
CDR3: CASSQHGGVTDTQYF

J: TRBJ2-2
V: TRBV6-5
CDR3: CASSSFSGVNTGELFF

J: TRBJ2-7
V: TRBV19
CDR3: CATVGGAGGHEQYF

J: TRBJ1-1
V: TRBV3-1/TRBV3-2
CDR3: CASSHGGVAGAEAFF

J: TRBJ1-4
V: TRBV2
CDR3: CASTQGRDEKLFF

J: TRBJ1-1
V: TRBV5-6
CDR3: CASSLKGRERWGTEAFF

J: TRBJ2-3
V: TRBV24-1
CDR3: CATSDSGTSMPDTQYF

J: TRBJ2-7
V: TRBV28
CDR3: CASSLGGLAGGITYEQYF

J: TRBJ2-1
V: TRBV6-6
CDR3: CASLRGRDGYNEQFF

J: TRBJ2-1
V: TRBV7-2
CDR3: CASSLQQSSYNEQFF

J: TRBJ1-1
V: TRBV3-1/TRBV3-2
CDR3: CASSQLAGTEAFF

J: TRBJ1-5
V: TRBV5-1
CDR3: CASSLEGVQPQHF

J: TRBJ1-2
V: TRBV19
CDR3: CASSGGPGALGGYTF

J: TRBJ1-2
V: TRBV19
CDR3: CASSRRDNDYGYTF

J: TRBJ2-4
V: TRBV25-1
CDR3: CASRKQNIQYF

J: TRBJ1-1
V: TRBV7-9
CDR3: CASSLGTGVGTEAFF

J: TRBJ2-1
V: TRBV7-3
CDR3: CASGFDGTSTGNEQFF

J: TRBJ2-1
V: TRBV7-2
CDR3: CASSLSGTGNEQFF

J: TRBJ1-1
V: TRBV7-9
CDR3: CASSLGQGTGSDTEAFF

J: TRBJ1-1
V: TRBV7-2
CDR3: CASSSHGAEAFF

J: TRBJ2-2
V: TRBV11-3
CDR3: CASSLSSAGELFF